This TCR beta chain stems from a study of T cell responses to AZD1222 COVID-19 vaccine. Generated by immunoSEQ multiplex PCR, the TCRdb table keeps only in-frame clones and is missing some. The sample records some 99,000 clones, 70% to 85% being singletons. The germline V gene has CDR1 SNHLY and CDR2 FYNNEI. The CDR3 is 10 residues long. Trimming shortened V by 3 bases and J by 3 bases, and 0 bases separated the two germline ends. This clone was recorded a few times. The TCR comes from an adult who received the AZD1222 COVID-19 vaccine. This chain links TRBV2 with TRBJ2-7, with no clear D. Sample: peripheral blood, taken 28 days after the second AZD1222 dose. The chain's CDR3 is CASSDYEQYF. As DNA, the CDR3 is TGTGCCAGCAGTGACTACGAGCAGTACTTC.